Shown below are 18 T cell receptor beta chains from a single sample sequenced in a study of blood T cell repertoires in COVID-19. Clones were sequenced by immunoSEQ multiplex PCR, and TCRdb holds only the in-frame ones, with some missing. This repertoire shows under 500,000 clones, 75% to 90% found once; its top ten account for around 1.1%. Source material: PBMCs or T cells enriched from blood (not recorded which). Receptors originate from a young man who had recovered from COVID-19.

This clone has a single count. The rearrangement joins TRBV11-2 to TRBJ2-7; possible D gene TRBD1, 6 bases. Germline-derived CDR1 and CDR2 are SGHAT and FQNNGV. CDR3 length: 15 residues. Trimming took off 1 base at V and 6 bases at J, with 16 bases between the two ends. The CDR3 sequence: CASSLAGARGGEQYF. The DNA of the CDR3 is TGTGCCAGCAGCTTAGCAGGGGCGAGGGGCGGCGAGCAGTACTTC.

In DNA form, the CDR3 reads TGTGCCAGCAAGTCACAGGGGGCTCCCAATCAGCCCCAGCATTTT. Translation gives CASKSQGAPNQPQHF. The chain combines TRBV5-6 with TRBJ1-5, with TRBD1 matching 9 bases. Germline V gene lookup returns CDR1 SGHDT and CDR2 YYEEEE. J was trimmed by 3 bases and V by 6 bases; bases with no gene match: 7. There are 15 residues in the CDR3.

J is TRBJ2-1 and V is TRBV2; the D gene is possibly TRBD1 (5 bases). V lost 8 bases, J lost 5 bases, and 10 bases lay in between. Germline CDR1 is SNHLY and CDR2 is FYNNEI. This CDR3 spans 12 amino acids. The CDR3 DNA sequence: TGTGCCAGCTTCAGGGCCGACAATGAGCAGTTCTTC. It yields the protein CASFRADNEQFF.

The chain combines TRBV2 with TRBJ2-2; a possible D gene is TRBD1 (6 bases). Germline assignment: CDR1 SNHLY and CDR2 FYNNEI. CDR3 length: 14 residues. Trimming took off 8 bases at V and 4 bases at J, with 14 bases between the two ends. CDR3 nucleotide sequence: TGTGCCAGCTACATGGGGGCCAGCACCGGGGAGCTGTTTTTT. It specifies CASYMGASTGELFF.

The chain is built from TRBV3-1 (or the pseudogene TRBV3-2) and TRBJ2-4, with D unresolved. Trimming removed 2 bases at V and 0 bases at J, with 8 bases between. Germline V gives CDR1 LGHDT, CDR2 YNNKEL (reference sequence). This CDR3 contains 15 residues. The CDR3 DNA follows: TGTGCCAGCAGCCAACAGGCTTTAGCCAAAAACATTCAGTACTTC. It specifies CASSQQALAKNIQYF.

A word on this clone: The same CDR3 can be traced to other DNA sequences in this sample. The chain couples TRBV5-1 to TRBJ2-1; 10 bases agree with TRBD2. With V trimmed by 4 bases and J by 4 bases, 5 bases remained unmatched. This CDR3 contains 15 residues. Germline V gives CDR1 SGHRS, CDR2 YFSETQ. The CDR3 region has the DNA TGCGCCAGCAGCCCCGGACTAGCGGAATACAATGAGCAGTTCTTC. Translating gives CASSPGLAEYNEQFF.

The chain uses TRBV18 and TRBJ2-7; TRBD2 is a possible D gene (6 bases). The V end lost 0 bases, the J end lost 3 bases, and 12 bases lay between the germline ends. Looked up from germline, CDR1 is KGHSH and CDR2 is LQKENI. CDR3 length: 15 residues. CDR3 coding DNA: TGTGCCAGCTCACCACCGGAGGACGGGGGCTACGAGCAGTACTTC. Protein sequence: CASSPPEDGGYEQYF.

Here the CDR3 reads CASSSDREQTQPQHF. In nucleotides, the CDR3 is TGTGCCAGCAGTTCGGACAGGGAACAGACTCAGCCCCAGCATTTT. The chain combines TRBV28 with TRBJ1-5; 8 nucleotides line up with TRBD1. The V gene end was trimmed by 4 bases and the J gene end by 6 bases; junction bases not matched to a gene: 8. Germline assignment: CDR1 MDHEN and CDR2 SYDVKM. The CDR3 is 15 amino acids. Based on the CDR3 plus reference TRBV28 and TRBJ1-5, the full variable domain is DVKVTQSSRYLVKRTGEKVFLECVQDMDHENMFWYRQDPGLGLRLIYFSYDVKMKEKGDIPEGYSVSREKKERFSLILESASTNQTSMYLCASSSDREQTQPQHFGDGTRLSIL.

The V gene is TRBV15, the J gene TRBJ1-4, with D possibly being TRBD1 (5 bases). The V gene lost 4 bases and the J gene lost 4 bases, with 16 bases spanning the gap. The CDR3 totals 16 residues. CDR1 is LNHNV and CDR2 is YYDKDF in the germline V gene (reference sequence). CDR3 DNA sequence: TGTGCCACCAGCATCTCCCCCGGGGGGTTTAATGAAAAACTGTTTTTT. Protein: CATSISPGGFNEKLFF.

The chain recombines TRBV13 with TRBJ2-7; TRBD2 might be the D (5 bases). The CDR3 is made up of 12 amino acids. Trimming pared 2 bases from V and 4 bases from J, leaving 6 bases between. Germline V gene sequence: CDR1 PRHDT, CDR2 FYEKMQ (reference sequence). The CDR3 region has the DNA TGTGCCAGCAGCTTAAGCGGTTACGAGCAGTACTTC. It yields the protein CASSLSGYEQYF.

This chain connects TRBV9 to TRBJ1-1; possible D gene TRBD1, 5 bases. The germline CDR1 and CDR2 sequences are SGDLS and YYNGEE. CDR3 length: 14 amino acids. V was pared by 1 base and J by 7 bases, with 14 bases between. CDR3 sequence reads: CASSVLTGTSEAFF. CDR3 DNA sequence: TGTGCCAGCAGCGTATTAACAGGAACCAGTGAAGCTTTCTTT.

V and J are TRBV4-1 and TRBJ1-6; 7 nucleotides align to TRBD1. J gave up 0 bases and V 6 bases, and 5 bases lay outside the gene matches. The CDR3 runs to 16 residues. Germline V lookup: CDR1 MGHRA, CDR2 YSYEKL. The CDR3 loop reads CASRQGFDSYNSPLHF. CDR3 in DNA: TGCGCCAGCAGACAGGGGTTCGACTCCTATAATTCACCCCTCCACTTT.

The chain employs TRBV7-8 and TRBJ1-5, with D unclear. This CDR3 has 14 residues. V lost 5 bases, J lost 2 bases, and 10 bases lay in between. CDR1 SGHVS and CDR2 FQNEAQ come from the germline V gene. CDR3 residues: CASSPQAGNQPQHF. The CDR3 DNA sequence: TGTGCCAGCAGCCCCCAGGCAGGCAATCAGCCCCAGCATTTT.

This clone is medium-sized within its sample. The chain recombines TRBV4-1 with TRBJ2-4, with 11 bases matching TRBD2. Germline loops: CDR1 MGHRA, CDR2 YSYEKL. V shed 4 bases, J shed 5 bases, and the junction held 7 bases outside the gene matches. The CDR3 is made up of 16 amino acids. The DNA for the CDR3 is TGCGCCAGCAGCCCGACTAGCGGGGTATTTGAAAACATTCAGTACTTC. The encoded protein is CASSPTSGVFENIQYF.

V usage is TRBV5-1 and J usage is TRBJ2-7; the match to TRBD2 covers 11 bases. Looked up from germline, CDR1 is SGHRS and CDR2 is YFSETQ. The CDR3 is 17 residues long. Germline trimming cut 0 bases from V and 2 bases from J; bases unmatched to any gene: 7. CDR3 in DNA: TGCGCCAGCAGCTTGGGACTAGCGGGACCCGCGCCCTACGAGCAGTACTTC. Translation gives CASSLGLAGPAPYEQYF.

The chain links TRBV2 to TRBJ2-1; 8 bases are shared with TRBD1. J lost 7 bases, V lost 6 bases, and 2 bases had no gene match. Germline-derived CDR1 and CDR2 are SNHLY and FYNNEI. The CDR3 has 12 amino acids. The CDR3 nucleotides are TGTGCCAGCAGCAGGACAGGGAATGAGCAGTTCTTC. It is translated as CASSRTGNEQFF.

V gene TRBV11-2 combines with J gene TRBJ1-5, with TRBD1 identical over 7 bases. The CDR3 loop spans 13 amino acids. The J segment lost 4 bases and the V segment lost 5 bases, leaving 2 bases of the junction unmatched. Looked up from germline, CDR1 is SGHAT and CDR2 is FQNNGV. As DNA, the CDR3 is TGTGCCAGCAGCCAGGGGGAGAATCAGCCCCAGCATTTT. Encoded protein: CASSQGENQPQHF.

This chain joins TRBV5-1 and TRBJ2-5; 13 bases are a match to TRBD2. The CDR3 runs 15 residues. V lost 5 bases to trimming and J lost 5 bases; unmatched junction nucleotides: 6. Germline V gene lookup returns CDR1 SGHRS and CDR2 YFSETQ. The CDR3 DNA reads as TGCGCCAGCAGAGTGGGACTAGCGGGAAAGGAGACCCAGTACTTC. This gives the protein CASRVGLAGKETQYF.